Described below is a single T cell receptor (beta chain) sequence and its context. The antigen is undetermined. Germline V gene data show CDR1 as MDHEN and CDR2 as SYDVKM. This CDR3 comprises 18 residues. V was pared by 1 base and J by 2 bases, with 21 bases between. Libraries were prepared by immunoSEQ multiplex PCR; TCRdb keeps only in-frame clonotypes and omits some of them. The sample has more than 70,000 clones, approximately 90% seen once. These data come from a study of T cell responses to AZD1222 COVID-19 vaccine. Study-level findings and limits: Unmutated variant regions are reportedly the target of nearly half of TCRs that are spike-specific. CD4 TCRs linked to vaccination spanned spike, dominating at 160-218 and 743-854. AZD1222 recipients seropositive at baseline numbered only six. When two AZD1222 doses had been given, Spike-specific TCR breadth and depth rose.

This sequence was found in an adult who received the AZD1222 COVID-19 vaccine. This material consisted of peripheral blood, taken 28 days after the second AZD1222 dose. The chain links TRBV28 to TRBJ2-7, with D maybe TRBD2 (6 bases). The CDR3 protein is CASSLFGYESSGTYEQYF. CDR3 DNA: TGTGCCAGCAGTTTATTCGGGTATGAGAGTAGCGGAACCTACGAGCAGTACTTC.